The 32 T cell receptor beta chains reported below all come from one sample, sequenced in a study of identical twins. Each CDR3 protein gets one entry after TCRdb re-called the 5' RACE reads with MiXCR. The sample holds hundreds of thousands of distinct CDR3 sequences, roughly 10% seen once. Sequencing input: memory (CD45RO+) T cells sorted from blood. Receptors originate from a young woman in good health.

The gene calls are TRBV19 and TRBJ1-2; D might be TRBD1 (6 bases). The CDR3 has 12 residues. Germline CDR1 reads LNHDA; CDR2 reads SQIVND (reference sequence). The V end was cut by 4 bases, the J end by 7 bases, with 10 bases between. CDR3 amino acids: CASSNRVGGYTF. The CDR3 DNA reads as TGTGCCAGTAGTAACAGGGTCGGTGGCTACACCTTC. Filled out from reference TRBV19 and TRBJ1-2, the complete variable domain reads DGGITQSPKYLFRKEGQNVTLSCEQNLNHDAMYWYRQDPGQGLRLIYYSQIVNDFQKGDIAEGYSVSREKKESFPLTVTSAQKNPTAFYLCASSNRVGGYTFGSGTRLTVV.

The chain couples TRBV18 to TRBJ1-5; no firm D call. V was clipped by 3 bases and J by 0 bases, with 6 bases between them. This CDR3 has 14 residues. Germline loops: CDR1 KGHSH, CDR2 LQKENI. CDR3: CASSPTYSNQPQHF. CDR3 DNA sequence: TGTGCCAGCTCACCGACTTATAGCAATCAGCCCCAGCATTTT. The variable domain in full, with the rest retrieved from reference TRBV18 and TRBJ1-5, is NAGVMQNPRHLVRRRGQEARLRCSPMKGHSHVYWYRQLPEEGLKFMVYLQKENIIDESGMPKERFSAEFPKEGPSILRIQQVVRGDSAAYFCASSPTYSNQPQHFGDGTRLSIL.

The genes are TRBV20-1 and TRBJ2-5; TRBD2 aligns across 8 bases. Germline-derived CDR1 and CDR2 are DFQATT and SNEGSKA (reference sequence). Trimming removed 6 bases from V and 4 bases from J; junction bases left unmatched: 7. CDR3 length equals 13 residues. CDR3 loop: CSATRTSRETQYF. The CDR3 bases are TGCAGTGCCACCAGGACTAGCAGAGAGACCCAGTACTTC.

This clonotype was seen ten or more times. J is TRBJ2-5 and V is TRBV5-1, with D possibly matching TRBD2 (5 bases). CDR3 size: 12 residues. Germline CDR1 reads SGHRS; CDR2 reads YFSETQ. V dropped 4 bases and J dropped 5 bases, with 9 bases sitting between them. CDR3 DNA sequence: TGCGCCAGCAGCACTGGACTGGAGACCCAGTACTTC. Residues: CASSTGLETQYF.

This clonotype has only a few counts. The CDR3 nucleotides are TGTGCCAGCAGCTTAGTATTGGGGGCCACTGAAGCTTTCTTT. Its translation: CASSLVLGATEAFF. This chain links TRBV7-2 with TRBJ1-1; maybe TRBD1 (6 bases). The CDR3 totals 14 residues. The V and J ends lost 1 base and 4 bases respectively, with 10 bases between them. Germline V CDR1 and CDR2: SGHTA, FQGNSA.

This clonotype was counted ten times or more. This sequence joins TRBV7-2 and TRBJ1-1; D is perhaps TRBD1 (6 bases). The CDR3 contains 13 residues. CDR1 and CDR2 (germline): SGHTA, FQGNSA. The germline V and J ends were trimmed by 4 bases and 1 base, with 7 bases remaining between them. CDR3 sequence reads: CASSSQGNTEAFF. Written as DNA, the CDR3 is TGTGCCAGCAGCTCACAGGGGAACACTGAAGCTTTCTTT.

This clonotype was found a few times. V is TRBV7-8 and J is TRBJ2-7; possible D gene TRBD1, 6 bases. This CDR3 contains 15 residues. Germline assignment: CDR1 SGHVS and CDR2 FQNEAQ. V lost 1 base, J lost 1 base, and 11 bases lay in between. This chain's CDR3 is CASSLGRGLSYEQYF. Written as DNA, the CDR3 is TGTGCCAGCAGCTTAGGCAGGGGCCTATCCTACGAGCAGTACTTC.

J is TRBJ2-1 and V is TRBV7-2; 7 bases agree with TRBD2. Germline trimming cut 2 bases from V and 2 bases from J; bases unmatched to any gene: 3. The V gene's germline CDR1 is SGHTA and CDR2 FQGNSA. CDR3 length equals 15 residues. The CDR3 loop is CASSLLGGAYNEQFF. The CDR3 DNA is TGTGCCAGCAGCTTACTGGGGGGGGCCTACAATGAGCAGTTCTTC.

A few counts support this clonotype. The chain employs TRBV20-1 and TRBJ2-3; D remains unclear. The CDR3 is 11 residues long. The V gene's germline CDR1 is DFQATT and CDR2 SNEGSKA (reference sequence). V was shortened by 6 bases and J by 4 bases, with 8 bases between the two germline ends. In DNA form, the CDR3 reads TGCAGTGCCCCGAAGGCAGATACGCAGTATTTT. It codes for CSAPKADTQYF.

The chain couples TRBV2 to TRBJ2-3; possibly TRBD1 or TRBD2 for D (5 bases each). Trimming left V 4 bases short and J 4 bases short, with 15 bases between. The CDR3 is 15 residues long. The germline V gene encodes CDR1 SNHLY and CDR2 FYNNEI. The CDR3 is CASSAGTGRADTQYF. CDR3 bases: TGTGCCAGCAGTGCCGGGACGGGCCGGGCAGATACGCAGTATTTT.

The CDR3 protein is CASSVEGGMRVETGELFF. CDR3 DNA: TGTGCCAGCAGCGTAGAAGGCGGGATGCGGGTTGAGACCGGGGAGCTGTTTTTT. The chain employs TRBV9 and TRBJ2-2, with D maybe TRBD2 (6 bases). Per germline, CDR1 SGDLS and CDR2 YYNGEE. Deletions cut 0 bases from V and 5 bases from J, with 20 bases between. CDR3 length: 18 residues.

This clonotype was detected only a few times. The chain couples TRBV7-6 to TRBJ2-3, with 11 nucleotides matching TRBD2. Germline V gene data show CDR1 as SGHVS and CDR2 as FNYEAQ. With V trimmed by 2 bases and J by 3 bases, 16 bases remained unmatched. This CDR3 is built from 20 residues. The CDR3 is CASSLRQTSGTFVFTDTQYF. The DNA for the CDR3 is TGTGCCAGCAGCTTAAGGCAGACTAGCGGGACCTTTGTATTTACAGATACGCAGTATTTT.

There are a few counts of this clonotype. This chain links TRBV5-1 with TRBJ2-7, with D uncertain. V was trimmed by 4 bases and J by 3 bases, leaving 20 bases between them. Germline CDR1 reads SGHRS; CDR2 reads YFSETQ. The CDR3 runs 16 residues. CDR3 nucleotides: TGCGCCAGCAGCACGGCCGGGCCACCCCAAGTCTACGAGCAGTACTTC. It encodes CASSTAGPPQVYEQYF. The entire variable domain, with the rest obtained from reference TRBV5-1 and TRBJ2-7, is as follows: KAGVTQTPRYLIKTRGQQVTLSCSPISGHRSVSWYQQTPGQGLQFLFEYFSETQRNKGNFPGRFSGRQFSNSRSEMNVSTLELGDSALYLCASSTAGPPQVYEQYFGPGTRLTVT.

This clonotype was found many times. The chain uses TRBV21-1 and TRBJ1-1. TRBV21-1 is a pseudogene locus. CDR3 length: 13 amino acids. The CDR3 sequence is CASSNGRNTEAFF. For the CDR3, the DNA is TGTGCCAGCAGCAACGGACGGAACACTGAAGCTTTCTTT.

This clonotype was seen at least ten times. One end of the junction is discordant with germline, which a read error may explain. The chain links TRBV20-1 to TRBJ2-3; no reliable D call. The germline CDR1 and CDR2 sequences are DFQATT and SNEGSKA (reference sequence). CDR3 length: 13 amino acids. The CDR3 DNA sequence: TGCAGTGCCAGAGCCGGGAGCACAGATACGCAGTATTTT. Its protein product is CSARAGSTDTQYF.

V and J are TRBV5-1 and TRBJ2-3; D possibly corresponds to TRBD2 (6 bases). CDR1 SGHRS and CDR2 YFSETQ come from the germline V gene. Trimming cost V 1 base and J 9 bases, with 18 bases left between them. The CDR3 spans 15 residues. In nucleotides, the CDR3 is TGCGCCAGCAGCTTGTACAGCGGGTTTGGGAGGACGCAGTATTTT. Its translation is CASSLYSGFGRTQYF.

This clonotype has at least ten counts. V gene TRBV24-1 combines with J gene TRBJ2-1; D is unresolved. V shed 6 bases and J shed 12 bases, with 11 bases lying between them. This CDR3 is built from 11 residues. Germline V CDR1 and CDR2: KGHDR, SFDVKD. CDR3 DNA sequence: TGTGCCACCAGTTGGCCCGCAAGGCAGTTCTTC. Translated: CATSWPARQFF.

This clonotype was observed at least ten times. The chain uses TRBV29-1 and TRBJ1-1; 12 bases are shared with TRBD1. V lost 5 bases, J lost 6 bases, and 10 bases stayed unmatched. CDR1 is SQVTM and CDR2 is ANQGSEA in the germline V gene. The CDR3 runs to 15 residues. The CDR3 is CSVSTRDRGPSEAFF. The CDR3 DNA is TGCAGCGTTTCTACCCGGGACAGGGGGCCGTCTGAAGCTTTCTTT.

This clonotype showed up just a few times. This rearrangement joins TRBV3-1 to TRBJ2-2; TRBD2 agrees at 10 bases. The CDR3 has 16 amino acids. The germline gives CDR1 LGHDT, CDR2 YNNKEL (reference sequence). Trimming cost V 0 bases and J 6 bases; bases outside gene matches: 4. DNA of the CDR3: TGTGCCAGCAGCCAAGATTGGGGGACTAGCGCCGGGGAGCTGTTTTTT. This sequence encodes CASSQDWGTSAGELFF.

For the CDR3, the DNA is TGCGCCAGCACCTTCCGGGGGAACACCGGGGAGCTGTTTTTT. It translates to CASTFRGNTGELFF. This sequence joins TRBV5-1 and TRBJ2-2; maybe TRBD2 (5 bases). Germline-derived CDR1 and CDR2 are SGHRS and YFSETQ. The V end was cut by 6 bases, the J end by 1 base, with 10 bases between. The CDR3 is 14 amino acids.

Only a few counts were recorded for this clonotype. This chain uses TRBV5-5 with TRBJ2-7, with D tentatively TRBD2 (5 bases). The CDR3 runs 15 residues. Deletions cut 4 bases from V and 0 bases from J, with 14 bases between. Germline CDR1 reads SGHKS; CDR2 reads YYEKEE (reference sequence). In DNA, the CDR3 is TGTGCCAGCAGCATCGGAGGCTTAACCTCCTACGAGCAGTACTTC. It yields the protein CASSIGGLTSYEQYF.

The J gene is TRBJ2-2, the V gene TRBV5-4; D call uncertain. V lost 6 bases and J lost 0, with 12 bases in between. The germline CDR1 and CDR2 sequences are SGHNT and YYREEE (reference sequence). The CDR3 has 15 amino acids. The CDR3 coding sequence is TGTGCCAGCACCACTGCTCTGGCGAACACCGGGGAGCTGTTTTTT. Its translation: CASTTALANTGELFF.

This clonotype showed up just a few times. The chain joins TRBV20-1 to TRBJ2-7; 9 bases are shared with TRBD1. After removal of 5 bases from V and 5 bases from J, the junction contained 7 bases not matched to a gene. Germline assignment: CDR1 DFQATT and CDR2 SNEGSKA (reference sequence). The CDR3 totals 13 residues. The CDR3 reads CSALNDRGDEQYF. CDR3 nucleotide sequence: TGCAGTGCTCTGAACGACAGGGGGGACGAGCAGTACTTC.

This clonotype showed up just a few times. The gene calls are TRBV12-3 or TRBV12-4 and TRBJ2-3; no reliable D call. There are 10 residues in the CDR3. For the CDR3, the DNA is TGTGCTACCATCCGCGGTACGCAGTATTTT. Amino acids: CATIRGTQYF.

This clonotype has only a few counts. The V call is TRBV5-5, the J call TRBJ2-3, with 10 bases identical to TRBD2. V trimming: 7 bases; J trimming: 2 bases; junction bases outside the gene matches: 16. Germline CDR1 is SGHKS and CDR2 is YYEKEE (reference sequence). The CDR3 runs to 18 residues. The chain's CDR3 is CASLRAFRTSGYTDTQYF. The CDR3 DNA reads TGTGCCAGCCTCCGAGCTTTCCGGACTAGCGGTTACACAGATACGCAGTATTTT.

The sample holds many counts of this clonotype. The rearrangement links TRBV9 to TRBJ2-7; no definite D call. The germline V gene has CDR1 SGDLS and CDR2 YYNGEE. V lost 0 bases to trimming and J lost 6 bases, with 16 bases between them. This CDR3 region has 15 residues. The CDR3 here is CASSVGPRSSGEQYF. CDR3 DNA sequence: TGTGCCAGCAGCGTAGGACCCCGGTCTTCTGGCGAGCAGTACTTC.

This clonotype was counted only a few times. The V call is TRBV15, the J call TRBJ2-1; 13 bases fit TRBD2. Germline V gene data show CDR1 as LNHNV and CDR2 as YYDKDF (reference sequence). CDR3 length equals 16 residues. Trimming cost V 2 bases and J 15 bases; bases outside gene matches: 13. CDR3 sequence: CATSRSPHGTSGIRFF. The CDR3, as DNA: TGTGCCACCAGCAGATCTCCTCACGGGACTAGCGGGATTCGGTTCTTC.

The sample holds a few counts of this clonotype. V is TRBV2 and J is TRBJ2-7; no reliable D call. Per germline, CDR1 SNHLY and CDR2 FYNNEI. V was clipped by 9 bases and J by 1 base, with 7 bases between them. CDR3 length: 11 residues. CDR3 DNA sequence: TGTGCCAGTAAAATTTCCTACGAGCAGTACTTC. Its protein product is CASKISYEQYF.

This clonotype was found many times. The chain recombines TRBV4-3 with TRBJ1-1, with a tentative D call TRBD1 (6 bases). V lost 5 bases to trimming and J lost 7 bases, with 20 bases between them. The CDR3 is made up of 15 amino acids. Germline CDR1 reads LGHNA; CDR2 reads YSLEER. The CDR3 here is CASSDFLAGAGEAFF. CDR3 coding DNA: TGCGCCAGCAGCGACTTCTTGGCGGGGGCTGGTGAAGCTTTCTTT.

V and J are TRBV25-1 and TRBJ2-7, with D perhaps matching TRBD2 (6 bases). The germline V gene has CDR1 MGHDK and CDR2 SYGVNS. V was cut by 2 bases and J by 2 bases, with 16 bases left in between. The CDR3 contains 16 residues. The CDR3, as DNA: TGTGCCAGCAGTGAAGGGAGGAGGGACGGTACCTACGAGCAGTACTTC. This encodes CASSEGRRDGTYEQYF.

The chain recombines TRBV5-4 with TRBJ2-7, with 8 bases identical to TRBD2. After removal of 2 bases from V and 3 bases from J, the junction contained 19 bases not matched to a gene. Germline-derived CDR1 and CDR2 are SGHNT and YYREEE (reference sequence). CDR3 length: 19 amino acids. The CDR3 coding sequence is TGTGCCAGCAGCTTTTGGACTAGCCAAATAACCGATCACAGCTACGAGCAGTACTTC. Its translation: CASSFWTSQITDHSYEQYF.

The chain carries TRBV5-1 and TRBJ2-7; 12 nucleotides line up with TRBD1. The junction had 9 bases not matched to a gene; V was cut back by 4 bases and J by 7 bases. The CDR3 is 15 amino acids. Germline V lookup: CDR1 SGHRS, CDR2 YFSETQ. The CDR3 loop reads CASSPGTGGAWEQYF. DNA for the CDR3: TGCGCCAGCAGCCCCGGGACAGGGGGCGCGTGGGAGCAGTACTTC.